The 27 T cell receptor beta chains below all came from one sample that was sequenced in a study of neurological immune-mediated disorders. Time point reported: longitudinal time-point 3. TCRdb redid the calling of the 5' RACE reads with MiXCR, one entry per CDR3 protein. The sample consists of roughly 50,000 distinct CDR3 sequences, approximately 11% of them appearing once. Source material: PBMCs. Every receptor here comes from a male donor with HTLV-1-associated myelopathy (HAM/TSP).

This clonotype was seen many times. V usage is TRBV5-1 and J usage is TRBJ1-6, with a possible D match to TRBD1 (5 bases). The CDR3 has 14 residues. Germline V CDR1 and CDR2: SGHRS, YFSETQ. V was trimmed by 0 bases and J by 10 bases, leaving 11 bases between them. DNA for the CDR3: TGCGCCAGCAGCTTGGAGGGGATCGGGTCACCCCTCCACTTT. Its protein is CASSLEGIGSPLHF. The complete variable domain, with remaining parts taken from reference TRBV5-1 and TRBJ1-6, reads KAGVTQTPRYLIKTRGQQVTLSCSPISGHRSVSWYQQTPGQGLQFLFEYFSETQRNKGNFPGRFSGRQFSNSRSEMNVSTLELGDSALYLCASSLEGIGSPLHFGNGTRLTVT.

This clonotype was recorded at least ten times. This chain connects TRBV10-2 to TRBJ2-6; D not certain. V was shortened by 6 bases and J by 4 bases, with 10 bases between the two germline ends. Germline CDR1 is WSHSY and CDR2 is SAAADI. The CDR3 covers 14 residues. CDR3 DNA sequence: TGCGCCAGCAGGGGCGCGCAGGGGGCCAACGTCCTGACTTTC. It yields the protein CASRGAQGANVLTF.

Only one count was recorded for this clonotype. J is TRBJ2-7 and V is TRBV6-5, with unresolved D. This CDR3 is 14 amino acids long. Trimming pared 0 bases from V and 7 bases from J, leaving 13 bases between. From germline, CDR1 is MNHEY and CDR2 SVGAGI. CDR3 DNA sequence: TGTGCCAGCAGTTACTCGATCGGCCACAATGAGCAGTACTTC. This translates into CASSYSIGHNEQYF.

The sample holds many counts of this clonotype. This chain joins TRBV28 and TRBJ2-6; no definite D call. Germline V gene sequence: CDR1 MDHEN, CDR2 SYDVKM. The CDR3 loop spans 16 amino acids. V lost 4 bases to trimming and J lost 2 bases, with 12 bases between them. The CDR3 coding sequence is TGTGCCAGCAGTTCCCCGGCGGCAGCTGGGGCCAACGTCCTGACTTTC. It translates to CASSSPAAAGANVLTF.

This clonotype has at least ten counts. This chain uses TRBV3-1 with TRBJ2-7; the D gene is possibly TRBD2 (7 bases). The V and J ends lost 1 base and 2 bases respectively, with 12 bases between them. The CDR3 consists of 15 residues. Germline V gene lookup returns CDR1 LGHDT and CDR2 YNNKEL (reference sequence). CDR3 DNA sequence: TGTGCCAGCAGCCAAGGGCGGGGGCCCACCTACGAGCAGTACTTC. It codes for CASSQGRGPTYEQYF.

This clonotype came up many times. The rearrangement links TRBV20-1 to TRBJ2-1; 12 bases match TRBD2. The length of the CDR3 is 14 residues. Germline CDR1 is DFQATT and CDR2 is SNEGSKA (reference sequence). J lost 4 bases, V lost 2 bases, and 0 bases had no gene match. CDR3 in DNA: TGCAGTGCTAGACTAGCGGGGGGGTACAATGAGCAGTTCTTC. Translation gives CSARLAGGYNEQFF.

Many counts were recorded for this clonotype. The chain has TRBV6-2 or TRBV6-3 and TRBJ1-5, with TRBD1 matching over 7 bases. CDR1 MNHEY and CDR2 SVGEGT come from the germline V gene. J lost 5 bases, V lost 5 bases, and 6 bases had no gene match. This CDR3 spans 14 amino acids. The CDR3 spells CASSVTGSDQPQHF. CDR3 nucleotide sequence: TGTGCCAGCAGTGTGACAGGGTCGGATCAGCCCCAGCATTTT.

Ten or more counts support this clonotype. The chain has TRBV11-3 and TRBJ2-1; D uncertain. V was shortened by 6 bases and J by 11 bases, with 20 bases between the two germline ends. The CDR3 covers 14 residues. Germline CDR1 SGHNT, CDR2 YENEEA. CDR3 nucleotides: TGTGCCAGCAGGGGTCTTTTAGTTACAAGGAAGCAGTTCTTC. Translating gives CASRGLLVTRKQFF. Combining the CDR3 with reference TRBV11-3 and TRBJ2-1 gives the whole variable domain EAGVVQSPRYKIIEKKQPVAFWCNPISGHNTLYWYLQNLGQGPELLIRYENEEAVDDSQLPKDRFSAERLKGVDSTLKIQPAELGDSAVYLCASRGLLVTRKQFFGPGTRLTVL.

This clonotype was seen at least ten times. The chain couples TRBV7-2 to TRBJ1-1; 8 bases agree with TRBD1. With 7 bases clipped from V and 3 bases from J, the junction kept 10 bases outside the gene matches. CDR1 is SGHTA, CDR2 FQGNSA, per germline. The CDR3 sequence is 15 residues long. The CDR3, as DNA: TGTGCCAGCACCGGACAGGGAATGGTGGACACTGAAGCTTTCTTT. It specifies CASTGQGMVDTEAFF.

This clonotype was seen ten or more times. The rearrangement uses TRBV3-1 and TRBJ2-2; maybe TRBD2 (5 bases). The CDR3 is 15 amino acids. Between the trimmed V and J ends, which lost 4 bases and 5 bases, there was a span of 14 bases. CDR1 is LGHDT and CDR2 is YNNKEL in the germline V gene (reference sequence). The CDR3 loop is CASSRRRSTTGELFF. The DNA of the CDR3 is TGTGCCAGCAGCCGAAGGAGGTCGACGACCGGGGAGCTGTTTTTT.

In the case of this clonotype: One end of the junction does not line up with germline, which may come from a read error. The rearrangement joins TRBV10-2 to TRBJ2-3, with TRBD1 identical over 7 bases. The CDR3 is 14 amino acids. Germline loops: CDR1 WSHSY, CDR2 SAAADI. The CDR3 DNA follows: TGCGCCAGCAGGCCGACAGGGCTCACAGATACTCAGTATTTT. This translates into CASRPTGLTDTQYF.

This clonotype has ten or more counts. The chain joins TRBV2 to TRBJ1-2, with D uncertain. Germline V lookup: CDR1 SNHLY, CDR2 FYNNEI. Trimming left V 1 base short and J 8 bases short, with 17 bases between. The CDR3 sequence is 15 residues long. The CDR3 loop reads CASSEVPGAADGYTF. The CDR3 region has the DNA TGTGCCAGCAGTGAAGTCCCCGGAGCGGCAGACGGCTACACCTTC.

This clonotype has a count of ten or more. In nucleotides, the CDR3 is TGCAGCGTTGAAGTCGGACAGGGGAGAACTGAAGCTTTCTTT. This translates into CSVEVGQGRTEAFF. V and J are TRBV29-1 and TRBJ1-1, with TRBD1 matching over 9 bases. From germline, CDR1 is SQVTM and CDR2 ANQGSEA. Trimming cost V 1 base and J 5 bases; bases outside gene matches: 5. There are 14 residues in the CDR3.

In its sample, this clonotype was seen many times. This CDR3 is CASSLELAGSARGETQYF. CDR3 DNA sequence: TGCGCCAGCAGCCTGGAACTAGCGGGGTCCGCCCGAGGAGAGACCCAGTACTTC. This chain joins TRBV5-1 and TRBJ2-5; 10 bases are shared with TRBD2. This CDR3 is 18 amino acids long. With V trimmed by 4 bases and J by 4 bases, 16 bases remained unmatched. Germline V CDR1 and CDR2: SGHRS, YFSETQ.

This clonotype is categorized as medium-sized. This chain joins TRBV27 and TRBJ1-5, with D unclear. From germline, CDR1 is MNHEY and CDR2 SMNVEV (reference sequence). V was trimmed by 5 bases and J by 7 bases, leaving 12 bases between them. The CDR3 has 13 residues. DNA for the CDR3: TGTGCCAGCAGTCCCGTCGTGGGGCAGCCCCAGCATTTT. Its translation is CASSPVVGQPQHF.

At least ten counts were recorded for this clonotype. The chain links TRBV7-2 to TRBJ1-2, with D unclear. CDR1 SGHTA and CDR2 FQGNSA come from the germline V gene. The CDR3 has 13 residues. V was pared by 5 bases and J by 4 bases, with 11 bases between. CDR3 residues: CASSKGISYGYTF. The CDR3 nucleotides read TGTGCCAGCAGCAAAGGGATCAGCTATGGCTACACCTTC.

The sample holds many counts of this clonotype. The chain uses TRBV5-1 and TRBJ2-3, with D uncertain. Germline V gene data show CDR1 as SGHRS and CDR2 as YFSETQ. V was pared by 2 bases and J by 4 bases, with 8 bases between. The length of the CDR3 is 13 residues. CDR3 loop: CASSFLDSDTQYF. Here the CDR3 DNA reads TGCGCCAGCAGCTTCCTTGACTCAGATACGCAGTATTTT.

This clonotype was observed at least ten times. The rearrangement links TRBV28 to TRBJ1-5, with 8 bases that match TRBD1. J was trimmed by 0 bases and V by 3 bases; bases with no gene match: 7. This CDR3 spans 17 amino acids. Per germline, CDR1 MDHEN and CDR2 SYDVKM. Here the CDR3 reads CASSFVQGAFSNQPQHF. The CDR3 DNA sequence: TGTGCCAGCAGTTTTGTTCAGGGGGCCTTTAGCAATCAGCCCCAGCATTTT.

This clonotype is medium-sized (0.01 to 0.1%) by share. The chain carries TRBV9 and TRBJ1-5, with D unresolved. The CDR3 length is 13 residues. Per germline, CDR1 SGDLS and CDR2 YYNGEE. The V and J ends lost 3 bases and 5 bases respectively, with 9 bases between them. CDR3 nucleotide sequence: TGTGCCAGCAGCGCAGTGGACGATCAGCCCCAGCATTTT. It yields the protein CASSAVDDQPQHF.

At least ten counts were recorded for this clonotype. The chain carries TRBV3-1 and TRBJ1-3, with D perhaps TRBD1 (5 bases). Germline assignment: CDR1 LGHDT and CDR2 YNNKEL (reference sequence). CDR3 length: 15 residues. V was pared by 4 bases and J by 0 bases, with 10 bases between. This chain's CDR3 is CASSLGTRSGNTIYF. CDR3 in DNA: TGTGCCAGCAGCCTGGGGACCCGCTCTGGAAACACCATATATTTT.

This clonotype was counted many times. The gene calls are TRBV9 and TRBJ1-5; TRBD1 matches at 10 bases. Germline V lookup: CDR1 SGDLS, CDR2 YYNGEE. The V and J ends lost 4 bases and 5 bases, in that order; junction bases with no gene match: 9. This CDR3 contains 16 residues. Here the CDR3 reads CASSSSWDRGHQPQHF. The CDR3 nucleotides read TGTGCCAGCAGCTCCAGCTGGGACAGGGGTCATCAGCCCCAGCATTTT.

This clonotype was found many times. The chain employs TRBV14 and TRBJ1-4, with 7 bases lining up with TRBD1. CDR1 is SGHDN, CDR2 FVKESK, per germline. V was clipped by 4 bases and J by 8 bases; unmatched bases: 4. This CDR3 is 13 amino acids long. The CDR3 loop is CASSRQGWEKLFF. CDR3 nucleotides: TGTGCCAGCAGCCGACAGGGTTGGGAAAAACTGTTTTTT.

CDR3 bases: TGCAGTGCTTTCGCCGGGACAGGGGGATCCAATGAGCAGTTCTTC. Its protein is CSAFAGTGGSNEQFF. The chain combines TRBV20-1 with TRBJ2-1; 11 nucleotides agree with TRBD1. Germline V gene lookup returns CDR1 DFQATT and CDR2 SNEGSKA (reference sequence). V was clipped by 5 bases and J by 6 bases; unmatched bases: 9. The CDR3 is 15 residues long.

This clonotype was detected many times. This chain connects TRBV5-1 to TRBJ1-1; no clear D. CDR1 is SGHRS and CDR2 is YFSETQ in the germline V gene. The CDR3 length is 13 residues. V lost 6 bases, J lost 4 bases, and 13 bases lay in between. Here the CDR3 reads CASIPPKGTEAFF. The CDR3, as DNA: TGCGCCAGCATCCCCCCCAAGGGCACTGAAGCTTTCTTT.

To note about this clonotype: A much larger clone differs from this one at a single base, so this may be a read error. The chain couples TRBV25-1 to TRBJ2-2; D is possibly TRBD2 (5 bases). Germline assignment: CDR1 MGHDK and CDR2 SYGVNS. CDR3 length: 11 amino acids. The CDR3, as DNA: TGTGCCACCGGAGATAGGTGGGAGATGTTTTTT. It is translated as CATGDRWEMFF.

This clonotype was recorded many times. The chain is built from TRBV6-2 or TRBV6-3 and TRBJ1-5; D not certain. Trimming removed 7 bases at V and 4 bases at J, with 11 bases between. The CDR3 contains 13 residues. CDR1 MNHEY and CDR2 SVGEGT come from the germline V gene. CDR3 sequence: CASTTTANQPQHF. In DNA, the CDR3 is TGTGCCAGCACCACAACGGCAAATCAGCCCCAGCATTTT.

Ten or more counts support this clonotype. The chain employs TRBV20-1 and TRBJ1-2; the D is unclear. The V and J ends lost 3 bases and 4 bases respectively, with 12 bases between them. Germline loops: CDR1 DFQATT, CDR2 SNEGSKA (reference sequence). The CDR3 has 13 amino acids. The CDR3 reads CSASSAVAYGYTF. In nucleotides, the CDR3 is TGCAGTGCTAGCTCAGCTGTGGCCTATGGCTACACCTTC.